The T cell receptor (beta chain) under discussion was sequenced for a study of shared clonotypes between healthy human individuals. In regard to this clone: Antigen specificity is unknown.

Clones were read by immunoSEQ multiplex PCR, and TCRdb kept only the in-frame ones, dropping some. The sample includes roughly 570,000 clones, 95% to 98% of them seen just once. V gave up 4 bases and J gave up 0 bases, with 16 bases separating them. This CDR3 is 15 amino acids long. Per the germline V gene, CDR1 is SQVTM and CDR2 is ANQGSEA. General study points: Clonotypes that were shared across a handful of donors made up around 5% of naive CD4 clonotypes. Exclusively blood specimens were collected; tissue repertoires likely differ.

CD45RO negativity and positive selection for CCR7 defined naive CD8 cells, a population that excluded terminally differentiated effector memory CD45RA+ cells. The source of this sequence is a man between 25 and 39 years old in good health. The chain joins TRBV29-1 to TRBJ2-7; D possibly corresponds to TRBD1 (5 bases). Sequencing was carried out using naive CD8+ T cells sorted from blood. The CDR3 loop reads CSVVPLDSNSYEQYF. CDR3 nucleotide sequence: TGCAGCGTTGTTCCGTTAGACAGTAACTCCTACGAGCAGTACTTC.